This TCR beta chain was found in a study of blood T cell repertoires in COVID-19. Study-wide background: Sites in the United States, Italy and Spain provided acute and convalescent COVID-19 samples. Sample material is recorded as cDNA or gDNA derived from T cells, B-cell-depleted T cells, or PBMCs.

Authors' processing steps: Estimation of nucleated cell counts relied on the amplification of reference gene primers. The assay was immunoSEQ multiplex PCR, and TCRdb's table has in-frame clones only and misses some. The V and J calls and clone size were taken over from that table, and D and trimming were inferred from the DNA. The table includes under 350,000 clones, approximately 83% detected once. The clonotype comes from a human donor in a cohort sampled during active COVID-19. What was sequenced was peripheral blood.

CDR3 in amino acids: CASSQVPDRGFGYTF. Written as DNA, the CDR3 is TGCGCCAGCAGCCAAGTCCCGGACAGGGGATTTGGCTACACCTTC. The chain uses TRBV4-1 and TRBJ1-2, with TRBD1 matching over 9 bases. J gave up 7 bases and V 1 base, and 7 bases lay outside the gene matches. This CDR3 has 15 amino acids. Germline CDR1 reads MGHRA; CDR2 reads YSYEKL.